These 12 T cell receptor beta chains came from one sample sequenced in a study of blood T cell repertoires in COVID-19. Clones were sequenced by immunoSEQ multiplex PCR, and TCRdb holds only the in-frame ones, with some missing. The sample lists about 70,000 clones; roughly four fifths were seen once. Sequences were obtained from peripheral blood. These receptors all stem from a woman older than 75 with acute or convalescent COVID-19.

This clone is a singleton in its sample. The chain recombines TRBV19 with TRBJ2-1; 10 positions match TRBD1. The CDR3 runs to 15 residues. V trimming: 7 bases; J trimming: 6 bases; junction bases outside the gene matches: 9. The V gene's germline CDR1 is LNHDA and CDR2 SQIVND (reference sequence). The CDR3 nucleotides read TGTGCCAGTACTCTCCGGGACAGGGGCCGCAATGAGCAGTTCTTC. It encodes CASTLRDRGRNEQFF.

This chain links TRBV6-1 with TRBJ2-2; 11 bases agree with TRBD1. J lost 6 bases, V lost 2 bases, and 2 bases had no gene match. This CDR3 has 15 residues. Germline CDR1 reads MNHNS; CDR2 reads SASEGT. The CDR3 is CASSEMGQGAGELFF. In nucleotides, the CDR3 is TGTGCCAGCAGTGAAATGGGACAGGGGGCCGGGGAGCTGTTTTTT.

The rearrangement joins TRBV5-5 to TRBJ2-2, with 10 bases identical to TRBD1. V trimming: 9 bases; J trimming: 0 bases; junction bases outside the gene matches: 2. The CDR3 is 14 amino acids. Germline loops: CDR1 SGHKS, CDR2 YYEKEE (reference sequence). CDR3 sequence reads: CATGTGANTGELFF. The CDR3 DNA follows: TGTGCCACTGGGACAGGGGCGAACACCGGGGAGCTGTTTTTT.

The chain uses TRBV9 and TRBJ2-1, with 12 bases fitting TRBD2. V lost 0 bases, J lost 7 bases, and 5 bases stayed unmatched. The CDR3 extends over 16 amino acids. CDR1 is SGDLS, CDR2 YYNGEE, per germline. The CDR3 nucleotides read TGTGCCAGCAGCGTAGAGGCTAGCGGGGGGGTAAATGAGCAGTTCTTC. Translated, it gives CASSVEASGGVNEQFF.

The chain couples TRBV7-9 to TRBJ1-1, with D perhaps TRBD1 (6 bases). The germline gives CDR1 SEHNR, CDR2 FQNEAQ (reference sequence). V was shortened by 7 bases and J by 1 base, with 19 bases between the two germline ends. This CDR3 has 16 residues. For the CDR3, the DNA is TGTGCCAGCAATAGGGGGGGTGGACCTGGGAACACTGAAGCTTTCTTT. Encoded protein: CASNRGGGPGNTEAFF.

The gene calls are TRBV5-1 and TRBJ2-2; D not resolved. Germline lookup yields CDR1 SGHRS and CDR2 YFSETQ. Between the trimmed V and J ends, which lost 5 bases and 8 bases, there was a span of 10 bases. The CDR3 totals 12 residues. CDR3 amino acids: CASREAEGELFF. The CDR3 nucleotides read TGCGCCAGCAGAGAGGCGGAAGGGGAGCTGTTTTTT.

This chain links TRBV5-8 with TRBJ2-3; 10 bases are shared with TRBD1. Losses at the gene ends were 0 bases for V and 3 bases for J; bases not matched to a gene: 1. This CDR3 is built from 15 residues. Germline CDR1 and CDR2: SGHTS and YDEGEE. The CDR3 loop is CASSLGTGGTDTQYF. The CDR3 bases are TGTGCCAGCAGCTTGGGGACAGGGGGGACAGATACGCAGTATTTT.

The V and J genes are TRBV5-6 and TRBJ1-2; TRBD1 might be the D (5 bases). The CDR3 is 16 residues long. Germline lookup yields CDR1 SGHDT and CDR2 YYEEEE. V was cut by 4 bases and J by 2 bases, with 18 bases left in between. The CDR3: CASSPQGRSRNYGYTF. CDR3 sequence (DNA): TGTGCCAGCAGCCCCCAGGGAAGGAGTCGAAACTATGGCTACACCTTC.

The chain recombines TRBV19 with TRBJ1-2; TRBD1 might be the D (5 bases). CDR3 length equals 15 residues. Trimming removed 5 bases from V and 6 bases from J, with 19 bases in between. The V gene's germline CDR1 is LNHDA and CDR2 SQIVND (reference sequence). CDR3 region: CASSAAGKGLNGYTF. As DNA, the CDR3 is TGTGCCAGTAGTGCAGCAGGGAAGGGTCTGAATGGCTACACCTTC.

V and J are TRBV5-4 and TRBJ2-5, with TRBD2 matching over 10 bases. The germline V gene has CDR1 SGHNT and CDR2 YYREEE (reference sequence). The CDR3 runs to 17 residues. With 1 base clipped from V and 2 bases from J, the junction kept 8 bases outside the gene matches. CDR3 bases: TGTGCCAGCAGCTTGAAGGGACTAGCGAAAGGACAAGAGACCCAGTACTTC. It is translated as CASSLKGLAKGQETQYF.

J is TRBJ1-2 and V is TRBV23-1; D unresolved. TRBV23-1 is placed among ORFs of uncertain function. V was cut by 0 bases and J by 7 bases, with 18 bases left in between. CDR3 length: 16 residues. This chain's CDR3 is CASSQSLLGRRSGYTF. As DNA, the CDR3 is TGCGCCAGCAGTCAATCGCTATTGGGCAGGAGGAGTGGCTACACCTTC.

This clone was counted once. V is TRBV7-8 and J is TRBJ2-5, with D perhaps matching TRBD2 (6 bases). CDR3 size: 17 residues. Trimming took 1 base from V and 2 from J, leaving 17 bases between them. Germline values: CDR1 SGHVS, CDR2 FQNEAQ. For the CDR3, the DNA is TGTGCCAGCAGCTTAGGTCCCCGTAACAGCGGGCAAGAGACCCAGTACTTC. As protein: CASSLGPRNSGQETQYF.